Following are 21 T cell receptor beta chains from one sample sequenced in a study of siplizumab effects on memory and regulatory T cells. Assay: immunoSEQ multiplex PCR; the TCRdb copy retains only in-frame clones and omits some. Here the sample spans some 80,000 clones, around 93% being singletons. The sequenced sample was CD8+ T cells sorted from blood. The receptor source for this set is a human donor in good health.

This chain connects TRBV10-3 to TRBJ2-3, with 9 positions matching TRBD2. CDR1 is ENHRY, CDR2 SYGVKD, per germline. Unmatched junction bases numbered 12, after V lost 11 bases and J lost 6 bases. The CDR3 covers 14 residues. CDR3: CAHRRDSGSDTQYF. The CDR3 nucleotides read TGTGCCCACCGTCGAGATAGCGGGAGCGATACGCAGTATTTT.

The rearrangement links TRBV29-1 to TRBJ2-1; D is unresolved. Between the trimmed V and J ends, which lost 7 bases and 8 bases, there was a span of 18 bases. Germline CDR1 reads SQVTM; CDR2 reads ANQGSEA. This CDR3 contains 13 residues. The CDR3 region has the DNA TGCAGCGCCACACCGGGCCCAGGCGATGAGCAGTTCTTC. The encoded protein is CSATPGPGDEQFF.

This chain uses TRBV5-1 with TRBJ2-1; tentative D call: TRBD2 (5 bases). Between the trimmed V and J ends, which lost 6 bases and 5 bases, there was a span of 18 bases. Germline CDR1 and CDR2: SGHRS and YFSETQ. The CDR3 has 15 residues. The CDR3 coding sequence is TGCGCCAGCAACCTACGGGTAGCGAGGGACAATGAGCAGTTCTTC. Amino acids: CASNLRVARDNEQFF.

V usage is TRBV14 and J usage is TRBJ2-5; possibly TRBD2 for D (6 bases). V was clipped by 3 bases and J by 4 bases, with 15 bases between them. Germline lookup yields CDR1 SGHDN and CDR2 FVKESK. The CDR3 extends over 15 amino acids. CDR3 residues: CASSHGSRTIETQYF. For the CDR3, the DNA is TGTGCCAGCAGCCATGGGAGTAGGACTATAGAGACCCAGTACTTC.

This chain joins TRBV6-4 and TRBJ1-4; TRBD1 agrees at 12 bases. Germline CDR1 and CDR2: MRHNA and SNTAGT. The CDR3 totals 17 residues. V shed 6 bases, J shed 7 bases, and the junction held 12 bases outside the gene matches. CDR3 residues: CASRKGTGGAEGEKLFF. DNA for the CDR3: TGTGCCAGCAGGAAGGGGACAGGGGGCGCCGAGGGTGAAAAACTGTTTTTT.

This chain joins TRBV16 and TRBJ2-2; 13 bases map to TRBD2. This CDR3 spans 18 amino acids. After removal of 0 bases from V and 6 bases from J, the junction contained 7 bases not matched to a gene. Per the germline V gene, CDR1 is KGHSY and CDR2 is FQNENV. The DNA of the CDR3 is TGTGCCAGCAGCCAATCATCACTAGCGGGAGGGCCCTCCGGGGAGCTGTTTTTT. Amino acid sequence: CASSQSSLAGGPSGELFF.

The V call is TRBV7-9, the J call TRBJ1-2; D is uncertain. This CDR3 has 15 residues. The germline V gene encodes CDR1 SEHNR and CDR2 FQNEAQ (reference sequence). The V and J ends lost 3 bases and 5 bases respectively, with 16 bases between them. The CDR3, as DNA: TGTGCCAGCAGCTTTGAGGGTGGAGGCGGGTATGGCTACACCTTC. It codes for CASSFEGGGGYGYTF. The full variable domain, with the rest looked up from reference TRBV7-9 and TRBJ1-2, is DTGVSQNPRHKITKRGQNVTFRCDPISEHNRLYWYRQTLGQGPEFLTYFQNEAQLEKSRLLSDRFSAERPKGSFSTLEIQRTEQGDSAMYLCASSFEGGGGYGYTFGSGTRLTVV.

The V and J genes are TRBV29-1 and TRBJ2-3; 11 nucleotides match TRBD2. This CDR3 has 16 amino acids. CDR1 and CDR2 (germline): SQVTM, ANQGSEA. The V segment lost 3 bases and the J segment 0 bases; nucleotides outside the gene matches: 5. CDR3 DNA: TGCAGCGTTGACGGGACTAGCGGACCTAGCACAGATACGCAGTATTTT. It is translated as CSVDGTSGPSTDTQYF.

This sequence joins TRBV9 and TRBJ2-7, with 9 bases matching TRBD2. The trim removed 0 bases at V and 3 bases at J, leaving 7 bases unmatched. Per the germline V gene, CDR1 is SGDLS and CDR2 is YYNGEE. The CDR3 sequence is 16 residues long. CDR3: CASSVGPAGGDYEQYF. CDR3 bases: TGTGCCAGCAGCGTAGGTCCAGCGGGGGGAGACTACGAGCAGTACTTC.

V is TRBV4-1 and J is TRBJ1-2, with D uncertain. This CDR3 contains 15 residues. V was shortened by 0 bases and J by 0 bases, with 8 bases between the two germline ends. Germline CDR1 and CDR2: MGHRA and YSYEKL. The CDR3 nucleotides are TGCGCCAGCAGCCAAGAGTGGGCAGCTAACTATGGCTACACCTTC. Protein sequence: CASSQEWAANYGYTF.

V and J are TRBV7-8 and TRBJ2-2; 11 positions match TRBD2. V lost 4 bases, J lost 1 base, and 5 bases stayed unmatched. The CDR3 totals 17 residues. In germline, CDR1 is SGHVS, CDR2 FQNEAQ. The CDR3 loop is CASSYGTSGGNTGELFF. The CDR3 DNA sequence: TGTGCCAGCAGCTATGGGACTAGCGGAGGGAACACCGGGGAGCTGTTTTTT.

The chain joins TRBV7-8 to TRBJ1-1, with D possibly matching TRBD1 (5 bases). The ends were cut back, 4 bases at V and 0 bases at J, with 15 bases in the middle. The CDR3 loop spans 16 amino acids. CDR1 is SGHVS, CDR2 FQNEAQ, per germline. The DNA for the CDR3 is TGTGCCAGCAGCTGGGGACCAGAAATAATGAACACTGAAGCTTTCTTT. This encodes CASSWGPEIMNTEAFF.

The CDR3 here is CASSISDADYNEQFF. The CDR3 DNA reads as TGTGCCAGTAGTATATCGGATGCCGATTACAATGAGCAGTTCTTC. The chain joins TRBV19 to TRBJ2-1, with D unresolved. In germline, CDR1 is LNHDA, CDR2 SQIVND (reference sequence). This CDR3 has 15 residues. The V gene lost 2 bases and the J gene lost 4 bases, with 12 bases spanning the gap.

This clone has just one count. This chain links TRBV29-1 with TRBJ1-1, with D hard to call. The length of the CDR3 is 13 residues. The V gene lost 4 bases and the J gene lost 2 bases, with 11 bases spanning the gap. Germline V gene data show CDR1 as SQVTM and CDR2 as ANQGSEA. The CDR3 region has the DNA TGCAGCGTTGTCTCCGGCGGAAACACTGAAGCTTTCTTT. This codes for CSVVSGGNTEAFF.

As DNA, the CDR3 is TGTGCCAGCAGTTCCGACATAGCGGGAATTAACTCCGATACGCAGTATTTT. Translated, it gives CASSSDIAGINSDTQYF. The V and J genes are TRBV27 and TRBJ2-3, with 8 positions matching TRBD2. The CDR3 sequence is 17 residues long. With V trimmed by 4 bases and J by 6 bases, 15 bases remained unmatched. Germline CDR1 and CDR2: MNHEY and SMNVEV (reference sequence).

This CDR3 reads CASSSLGGTTDTQYF. CDR3 sequence (DNA): TGTGCCAGCAGTTCCTTGGGCGGAACCACAGATACGCAGTATTTT. The chain joins TRBV27 to TRBJ2-3; D remains ambiguous. Trimming stripped 4 bases from V and 2 bases from J, with 13 bases between. Looked up from germline, CDR1 is MNHEY and CDR2 is SMNVEV (reference sequence). This CDR3 region has 15 residues.

The rearrangement links TRBV7-2 to TRBJ2-7; 8 bases line up with TRBD1. The CDR3 is 15 residues long. The junction had 7 bases not matched to a gene; V was cut back by 2 bases and J by 4 bases. Germline loops: CDR1 SGHTA, CDR2 FQGNSA. The CDR3 loop is CASSLFGQGDYEQYF. The CDR3 bases are TGTGCCAGCAGCTTATTTGGACAGGGAGATTACGAGCAGTACTTC.

The CDR3 sequence is CASTGEGWETQYF. Written as DNA, the CDR3 is TGTGCCAGCACTGGTGAGGGTTGGGAGACCCAGTACTTC. V usage is TRBV27 and J usage is TRBJ2-5, with D maybe TRBD2 (5 bases). V lost 7 bases, J lost 5 bases, and 14 bases lay in between. CDR1 and CDR2 (germline): MNHEY, SMNVEV (reference sequence). This CDR3 spans 13 amino acids.

The chain is built from TRBV7-6 and TRBJ2-7, with 8 bases matching TRBD2. Germline V gene lookup returns CDR1 SGHVS and CDR2 FNYEAQ. V lost 2 bases to trimming and J lost 5 bases; unmatched junction nucleotides: 5. This CDR3 has 14 amino acids. In DNA form, the CDR3 reads TGTGCCAGCAGCTTATTCGCGGGAGGAAACGAGCAGTACTTC. Its protein is CASSLFAGGNEQYF.

This sequence joins TRBV7-9 and TRBJ1-2; 7 bases fit TRBD1. This CDR3 region has 15 residues. The germline V gene encodes CDR1 SEHNR and CDR2 FQNEAQ (reference sequence). With 0 bases clipped from V and 2 bases from J, the junction kept 3 bases outside the gene matches. DNA for the CDR3: TGTGCCAGCAGCTTAGCGGTAGGGGGCAACTATGGCTACACCTTC. Translated: CASSLAVGGNYGYTF.

J is TRBJ2-1 and V is TRBV11-2; no reliable D call. Germline CDR1 reads SGHAT; CDR2 reads FQNNGV. The ends were cut back, 5 bases at V and 2 bases at J, with 10 bases in the middle. The CDR3 loop spans 14 amino acids. Here the CDR3 DNA reads TGTGCCAGCAGCACCCAATTCCCCTACAATGAGCAGTTCTTC. This encodes CASSTQFPYNEQFF.